This T cell receptor beta chain comes out of a study of T cells after yellow fever vaccination. Study-wide points: Peak timing came faster in the weaker secondary response, day 5 versus 15. Clones that expanded after primary vaccination mostly reappeared after the booster (around 96% CD4, roughly 87% CD8). Repertoires obtained by FACS sorting could include abundant clonotypes that entered as contaminants from the bulk population.

On this clonotype itself: The antigen is unknown.

For TCR, cDNA came from 5'RACE template switching, which added a universal primer site and UMIs. TCRdb reanalysed the 5' RACE reads using MiXCR and keeps one entry per CDR3 protein. The sample shows some 320,000 distinct CDR3 sequences, 8.7% of them seen only once. The V gene lost 6 bases and the J gene lost 3 bases, with 17 bases spanning the gap. CDR1 SEHNR and CDR2 FQNEAQ come from the germline V gene (reference sequence). CDR3 length: 15 residues. The input for sequencing was PBMCs, taken on the day of the first yellow fever vaccination. The J gene is TRBJ1-1, the V gene TRBV7-9; D is undetermined. This TCR was sampled from a man between 18 and 35 years old who received the YFV17D yellow fever vaccine. The CDR3 DNA reads TGTGCCAGCAGTCAGTTCGGGTGGGAGGACACTGAAGCTTTCTTT. It yields the protein CASSQFGWEDTEAFF.